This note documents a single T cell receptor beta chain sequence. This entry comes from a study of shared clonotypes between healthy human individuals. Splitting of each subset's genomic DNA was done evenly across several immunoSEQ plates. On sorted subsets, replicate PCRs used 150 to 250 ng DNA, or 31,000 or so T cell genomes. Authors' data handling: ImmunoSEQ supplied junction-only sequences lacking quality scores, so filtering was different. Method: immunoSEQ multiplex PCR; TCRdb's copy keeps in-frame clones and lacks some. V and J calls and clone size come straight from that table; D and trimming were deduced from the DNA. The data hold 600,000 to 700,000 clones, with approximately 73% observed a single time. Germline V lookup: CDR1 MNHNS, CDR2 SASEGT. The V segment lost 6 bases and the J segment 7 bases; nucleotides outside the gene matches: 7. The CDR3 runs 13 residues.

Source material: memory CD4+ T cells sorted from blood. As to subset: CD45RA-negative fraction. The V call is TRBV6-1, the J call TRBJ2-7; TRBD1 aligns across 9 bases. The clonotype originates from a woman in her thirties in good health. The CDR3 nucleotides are TGTGCCAGCAGATCCGGGACAGGGTTTGAGCAGTACTTC. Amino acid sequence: CASRSGTGFEQYF.